The 19 T cell receptor beta chains reported below all come from one sample, sequenced in a study of cytomegalovirus exposure and HLA in healthy donors. Use of 60 Vbeta and 13 Jbeta primers characterized the PCR. Assay used: immunoSEQ multiplex PCR; TCRdb lists only in-frame clones, some missing. Among around 120,000 clones listed, roughly 83% were seen once. Sequencing input: PBMCs. The receptor source for this set is a man aged 18 to 35 in good health and CMV-seronegative.

The rearrangement joins TRBV7-2 to TRBJ2-3, with TRBD1 matching 7 bases. V shed 8 bases and J 3 bases; nucleotides not matched to a gene: 5. Germline CDR1 and CDR2: SGHTA and FQGNSA. CDR3 length equals 13 residues. CDR3 DNA: TGTGCCAGCCGGGACAGTACAACAGATACGCAGTATTTT. It codes for CASRDSTTDTQYF.

There are a few counts of this clone. The gene calls are TRBV4-1 and TRBJ2-2; D is possibly TRBD1 (6 bases). The length of the CDR3 is 17 residues. Trimming removed 5 bases at V and 6 bases at J, with 22 bases between. Germline lookup yields CDR1 MGHRA and CDR2 YSYEKL. CDR3 sequence reads: CASSKHAGAVVSGELFF. The CDR3 region has the DNA TGCGCCAGCAGCAAACACGCAGGGGCGGTAGTTTCCGGGGAGCTGTTTTTT.

The chain recombines TRBV18 with TRBJ1-2; a possible D gene is TRBD1 (5 bases). The V gene lost 2 bases and the J gene lost 10 bases, with 14 bases spanning the gap. The germline V gene encodes CDR1 KGHSH and CDR2 LQKENI. CDR3 size: 13 residues. The CDR3 DNA sequence: TGTGCCAGCTCACCAGGGCCGGGGCGGGACTACACCTTC. The encoded protein is CASSPGPGRDYTF.

This clone was found once. The genes are TRBV10-1 and TRBJ2-7; a possible D gene is TRBD2 (7 bases). From germline, CDR1 is WNHNN and CDR2 SYGVQD (reference sequence). This CDR3 has 16 residues. V was pared by 7 bases and J by 1 base, with 20 bases between. The CDR3 region is CASTPRGASGSYEQYV. The CDR3 DNA reads TGCGCCAGCACTCCCCGGGGGGCCTCAGGGTCCTACGAGCAGTACGTC.

This chain joins TRBV18 and TRBJ2-7, with TRBD1 identical over 11 bases. The length of the CDR3 is 16 residues. Germline V gives CDR1 KGHSH, CDR2 LQKENI. Trimming at V came to 3 bases and at J to 4 bases, leaving 8 bases not matched to a gene. The CDR3 DNA sequence: TGTGCCAGCTCACCGGACTGGACAGGGGGCAAGTACGAGCAGTACTTC. It translates to CASSPDWTGGKYEQYF.

The chain links TRBV7-9 to TRBJ2-1; D might be TRBD2 (6 bases). Per the germline V gene, CDR1 is SEHNR and CDR2 is FQNEAQ (reference sequence). The CDR3 has 14 amino acids. The ends were cut back, 4 bases at V and 10 bases at J, with 17 bases in the middle. CDR3 sequence (DNA): TGTGCCAGCAGCTCCACCGGGGTTAGCGGCGAGCAGTTCTTC. This translates into CASSSTGVSGEQFF.

The gene calls are TRBV11-3 and TRBJ2-7; possible D gene TRBD2, 6 bases. V lost 5 bases and J 4 bases, leaving 18 bases between the germline ends. Germline assignment: CDR1 SGHNT and CDR2 YENEEA. The CDR3 length is 15 residues. The chain's CDR3 is CASSIGVRAGYEQYF. For the CDR3, the DNA is TGTGCCAGCAGCATCGGGGTGAGGGCGGGATACGAGCAGTACTTC.

The chain links TRBV9 to TRBJ2-3; weak D call: TRBD2 (5 bases). V lost 2 bases and J lost 2, with 30 bases in between. CDR1 and CDR2 from the germline V gene are SGDLS and YYNGEE. There are 21 residues in the CDR3. CDR3 residues: CASSVTPTRAKKGRDTDTQYF. CDR3 nucleotides: TGTGCCAGCAGCGTCACCCCCACTAGGGCGAAGAAAGGAAGAGACACAGATACGCAGTATTTT.

This clone showed up just a few times. This chain joins TRBV5-8 and TRBJ1-2, with unresolved D. CDR1 and CDR2 from the germline V gene are SGHTS and YDEGEE. The CDR3 is 13 residues long. Trimming shortened V by 0 bases and J by 4 bases, and 7 bases separated the two germline ends. The CDR3 DNA sequence: TGTGCCAGCAGCTTGGTACCAGTCTATGGCTACACCTTC. It translates to CASSLVPVYGYTF. The whole variable domain, remainder taken from reference TRBV5-8 and TRBJ1-2, is EAGVTQSPTHLIKTRGQQATLRCSPISGHTSVYWYQQALGLGLQFLLWYDEGEERNRGNFPPRFSGRQFPNYSSELNVNALELEDSALYLCASSLVPVYGYTFGSGTRLTVV.

The chain carries TRBV28 and TRBJ1-5, with D uncertain. V was pared by 3 bases and J by 6 bases, with 15 bases between. Germline V gives CDR1 MDHEN, CDR2 SYDVKM. The CDR3 sequence is 15 residues long. The DNA of the CDR3 is TGTGCCAGCAGTTTCCCCAGGATTGTCGGTCAGCCCCAGCATTTT. It codes for CASSFPRIVGQPQHF.

In this sample, this clone turned up a few times. Other DNA sequences in the same sample also yield this CDR3. This chain links TRBV30 with TRBJ2-7; unclear D gene. V gave up 5 bases and J gave up 2 bases, with 10 bases separating them. From germline, CDR1 is GTSNPN and CDR2 SVGIG (reference sequence). The CDR3 runs to 12 residues. The CDR3 loop is CAWSSLAYEQYF. The DNA of the CDR3 is TGTGCCTGGTCGTCACTTGCCTACGAGCAGTACTTC.

The gene calls are TRBV6-1 and TRBJ1-5; 9 nucleotides align to TRBD1. V shed 6 bases and J 6 bases; nucleotides not matched to a gene: 6. The CDR3 is 14 residues long. Germline V gives CDR1 MNHNS, CDR2 SASEGT. The CDR3, as DNA: TGTGCCAGCAGATCAACAGGGGGCGGTCAGCCCCAGCATTTT. Amino acid sequence: CASRSTGGGQPQHF.

The V gene is TRBV7-6, the J gene TRBJ2-7; 7 bases agree with TRBD2. Unmatched junction bases numbered 1, after V lost 2 bases and J lost 0 bases. The CDR3 runs to 14 residues. Germline V gene lookup returns CDR1 SGHVS and CDR2 FNYEAQ. CDR3 coding DNA: TGTGCCAGCAGCTTACGGGAGGTCTCCTACGAGCAGTACTTC. Translation gives CASSLREVSYEQYF.

This chain connects TRBV28 to TRBJ1-2, with TRBD1 matching 8 bases. This CDR3 has 13 residues. CDR1 MDHEN and CDR2 SYDVKM come from the germline V gene. J lost 4 bases, V lost 5 bases, and 3 bases had no gene match. CDR3 region: CASSAGGTYGYTF. CDR3 DNA: TGTGCCAGCAGTGCAGGGGGCACCTATGGCTACACCTTC.

The table lists this clone with a few counts. The V and J genes are TRBV29-1 and TRBJ1-1; D gene ambiguous. CDR1 is SQVTM and CDR2 is ANQGSEA in the germline V gene. The V end lost 6 bases, the J end lost 0 bases, and 17 bases lay between the germline ends. CDR3 length equals 15 residues. CDR3 residues: CSVDPSQALNTEAFF. CDR3 bases: TGCAGCGTCGACCCGTCCCAGGCCTTGAACACTGAAGCTTTCTTT.

The chain employs TRBV19 and TRBJ2-5; 13 bases agree with TRBD2. V shed 5 bases, J shed 4 bases, and the junction held 7 bases outside the gene matches. The CDR3 is made up of 16 amino acids. Germline V CDR1 and CDR2: LNHDA, SQIVND (reference sequence). In DNA form, the CDR3 reads TGTGCCAGTAGTCCTCGGACTAGCGGGAGTGGAGAGACCCAGTACTTC. Encoded protein: CASSPRTSGSGETQYF.

The gene calls are TRBV9 and TRBJ2-5; weak D call: TRBD2 (7 bases). With 2 bases removed from V and 5 bases from J, the gap between germline ends came to 13 bases. Germline V gives CDR1 SGDLS, CDR2 YYNGEE. The CDR3 runs 14 residues. The CDR3 coding sequence is TGTGCCAGCAGCGTCGGGGGGCTCGGGGAGACCCAGTACTTC. It encodes CASSVGGLGETQYF. The whole variable domain, remainder taken from reference TRBV9 and TRBJ2-5, is DSGVTQTPKHLITATGQRVTLRCSPRSGDLSVYWYQQSLDQGLQFLIQYYNGEERAKGNILERFSAQQFPDLHSELNLSSLELGDSALYFCASSVGGLGETQYFGPGTRLLVL.

The CDR3 coding sequence is TGTGCCAGCAGCTTACATCAGGGTACGGGCAATGAGCAGTTCTTC. Amino acid sequence: CASSLHQGTGNEQFF. The J gene is TRBJ2-1, the V gene TRBV7-9; D is perhaps TRBD1 (5 bases). Germline CDR1 and CDR2: SEHNR and FQNEAQ (reference sequence). This CDR3 spans 15 amino acids. V was trimmed by 2 bases and J by 6 bases, leaving 14 bases between them.

This clone was detected only once. The V and J genes are TRBV7-7 and TRBJ2-5, with 11 bases that match TRBD2. The V segment lost 3 bases and the J segment 1 base; nucleotides outside the gene matches: 7. The CDR3 runs to 17 residues. Germline CDR1 reads SSHAT; CDR2 reads FNYEAQ (reference sequence). The CDR3 DNA follows: TGTGCCAGCAGCTTTGGACTAGCGGGCCTAACCCAAGAGACCCAGTACTTC. Translation gives CASSFGLAGLTQETQYF.